Below, one T cell receptor beta chain is given with its context. TCR beta sequencing was performed on blood CD8+ and CD4+ T cells. Multiple sclerosis controls were treatment-naive patients with stable or active relapsing-remitting disease. Both CD4+ and CD8+ T cells were negatively isolated, and TEMRA cells underwent FACS enrichment. Random-hexamer reverse transcription was applied to roughly 0.5 to 1 ug RNA. With immunoSEQ multiplex PCR, TCR beta CDR3 was amplified across 54 Vbeta and 13 Jbeta. TCRdb ran MiXCR on the immunoSEQ multiplex PCR reads and lists one entry per CDR3 protein. The data show around 280,000 distinct CDR3 sequences, more than 75% seen once. The sample is drawn from a study of CD8 T cells in Susac syndrome. The germline CDR1 and CDR2 sequences are SGHVS and FQNEAQ. This CDR3 has 18 residues. V was clipped by 5 bases and J by 3 bases; unmatched bases: 14.

This clonotype was sampled from a human donor with multiple sclerosis. This sequence joins TRBV7-8 and TRBJ2-7, with 12 bases matching TRBD2. The specimen was CD8+ T cells from PBMCs. CDR3 residues: CASSTPRPGTSGLYEQYF. DNA for the CDR3: TGTGCCAGCAGCACTCCCCGGCCAGGGACTAGCGGGCTCTACGAGCAGTACTTC.